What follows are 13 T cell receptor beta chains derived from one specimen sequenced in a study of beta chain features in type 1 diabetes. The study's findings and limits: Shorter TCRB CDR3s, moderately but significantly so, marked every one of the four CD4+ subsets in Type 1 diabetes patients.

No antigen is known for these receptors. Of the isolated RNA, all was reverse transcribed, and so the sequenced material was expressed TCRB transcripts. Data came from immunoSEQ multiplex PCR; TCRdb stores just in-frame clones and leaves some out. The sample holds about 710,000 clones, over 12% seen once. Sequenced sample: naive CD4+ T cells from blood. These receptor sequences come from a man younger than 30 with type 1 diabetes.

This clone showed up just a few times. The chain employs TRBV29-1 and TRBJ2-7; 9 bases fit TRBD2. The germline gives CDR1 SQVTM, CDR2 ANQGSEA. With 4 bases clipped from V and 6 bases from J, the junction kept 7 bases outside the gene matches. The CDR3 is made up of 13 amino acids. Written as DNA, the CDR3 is TGCAGCGTTGGTTCTAGCGGGAAACGCGAGCAGTACTTC. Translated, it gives CSVGSSGKREQYF.

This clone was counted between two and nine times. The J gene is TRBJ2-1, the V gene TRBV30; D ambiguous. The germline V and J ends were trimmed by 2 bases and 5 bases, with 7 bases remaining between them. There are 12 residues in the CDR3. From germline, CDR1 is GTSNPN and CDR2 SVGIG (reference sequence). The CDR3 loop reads CAWSHIHNEQFF. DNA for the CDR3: TGTGCCTGGAGTCACATCCACAATGAGCAGTTCTTC.

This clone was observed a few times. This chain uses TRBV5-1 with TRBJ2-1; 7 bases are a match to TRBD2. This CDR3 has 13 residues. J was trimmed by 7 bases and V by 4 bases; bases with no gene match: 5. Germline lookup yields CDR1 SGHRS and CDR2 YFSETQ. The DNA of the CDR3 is TGCGCCAGCAGCCTGGGACTATGGAATGAGCAGTTCTTC. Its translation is CASSLGLWNEQFF.

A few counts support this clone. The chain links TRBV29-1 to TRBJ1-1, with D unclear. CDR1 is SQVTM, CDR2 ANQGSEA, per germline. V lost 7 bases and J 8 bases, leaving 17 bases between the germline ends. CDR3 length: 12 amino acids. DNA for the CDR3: TGCAGCGCTCTACCCGAGGGAGTAGAAGCTTTCTTT. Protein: CSALPEGVEAFF.

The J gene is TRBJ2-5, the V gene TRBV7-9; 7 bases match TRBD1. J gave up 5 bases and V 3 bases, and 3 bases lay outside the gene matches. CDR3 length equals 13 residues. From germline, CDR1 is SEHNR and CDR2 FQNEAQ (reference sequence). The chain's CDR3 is CASSLTGYETQYF. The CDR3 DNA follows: TGTGCCAGCAGCTTGACAGGGTACGAGACCCAGTACTTC.

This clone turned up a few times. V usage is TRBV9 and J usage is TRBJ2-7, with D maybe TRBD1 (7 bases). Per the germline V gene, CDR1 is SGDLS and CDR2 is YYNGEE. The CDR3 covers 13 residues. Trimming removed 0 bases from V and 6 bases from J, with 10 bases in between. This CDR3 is CASSVAQGGEQYF. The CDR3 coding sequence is TGTGCCAGCAGCGTAGCTCAGGGGGGCGAGCAGTACTTC. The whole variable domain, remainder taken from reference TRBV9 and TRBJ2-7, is DSGVTQTPKHLITATGQRVTLRCSPRSGDLSVYWYQQSLDQGLQFLIQYYNGEERAKGNILERFSAQQFPDLHSELNLSSLELGDSALYFCASSVAQGGEQYFGPGTRLTVT.

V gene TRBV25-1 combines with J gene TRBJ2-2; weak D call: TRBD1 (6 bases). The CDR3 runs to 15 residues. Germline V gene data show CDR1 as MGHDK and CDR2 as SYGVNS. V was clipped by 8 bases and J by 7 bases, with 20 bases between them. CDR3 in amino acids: CASYPRGGAVGELFF. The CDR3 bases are TGTGCCAGCTACCCCCGAGGGGGAGCCGTCGGGGAGCTGTTTTTT.

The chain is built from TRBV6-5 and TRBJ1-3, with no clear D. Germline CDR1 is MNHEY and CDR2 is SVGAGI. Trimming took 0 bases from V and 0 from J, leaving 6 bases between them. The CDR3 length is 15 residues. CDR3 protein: CASSYSTHSGNTIYF. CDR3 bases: TGTGCCAGCAGTTACTCGACGCACTCTGGAAACACCATATATTTT.

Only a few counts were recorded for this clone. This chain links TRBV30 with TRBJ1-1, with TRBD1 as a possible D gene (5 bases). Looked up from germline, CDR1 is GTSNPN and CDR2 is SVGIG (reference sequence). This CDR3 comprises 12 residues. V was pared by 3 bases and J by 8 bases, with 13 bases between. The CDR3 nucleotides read TGTGCCTGGAGAACAACCGGGACGGAAGCTTTCTTT. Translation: CAWRTTGTEAFF.

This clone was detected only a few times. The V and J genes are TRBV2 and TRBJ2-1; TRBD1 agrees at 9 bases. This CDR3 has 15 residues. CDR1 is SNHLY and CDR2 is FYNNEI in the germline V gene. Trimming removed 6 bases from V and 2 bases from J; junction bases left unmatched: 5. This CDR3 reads CASSDRGSPYNEQFF. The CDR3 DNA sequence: TGTGCCAGCAGCGACAGGGGGTCCCCCTACAATGAGCAGTTCTTC.

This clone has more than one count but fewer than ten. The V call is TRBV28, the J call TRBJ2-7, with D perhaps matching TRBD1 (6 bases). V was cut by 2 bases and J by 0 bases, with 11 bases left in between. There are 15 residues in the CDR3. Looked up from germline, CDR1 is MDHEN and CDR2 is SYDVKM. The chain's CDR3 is CASSLARQASYEQYF. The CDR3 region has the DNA TGTGCCAGCAGTTTAGCTCGACAGGCCTCCTACGAGCAGTACTTC.

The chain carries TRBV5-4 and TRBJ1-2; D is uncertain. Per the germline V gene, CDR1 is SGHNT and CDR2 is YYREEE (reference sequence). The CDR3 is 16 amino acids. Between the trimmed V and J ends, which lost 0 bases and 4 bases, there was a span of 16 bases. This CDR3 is CASSLDPGRRFYGYTF. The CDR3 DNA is TGTGCCAGCAGCTTGGACCCCGGACGACGGTTCTATGGCTACACCTTC.

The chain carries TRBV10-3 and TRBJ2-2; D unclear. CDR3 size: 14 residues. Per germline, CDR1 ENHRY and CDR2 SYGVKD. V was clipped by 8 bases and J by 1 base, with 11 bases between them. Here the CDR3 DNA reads TGTGCCATCCGCTCCCGAGAGAACACCGGGGAGCTGTTTTTT. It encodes CAIRSRENTGELFF.